A selection of T cell receptor beta chains follows, all from one sample in a study of shared clonotypes between healthy human individuals. Profiled with immunoSEQ multiplex PCR; TCRdb holds only in-frame clones, not every one. In the table there are about 2.2 million clones, 93% of which are singletons. The sequencing sample was made of naive CD8+ T cells from PBMCs. These receptors were collected from a man aged 18 to 29 in good health. Some clones in this sample may be carry-over from other donors' samples. The CDR3 runs from the conserved cysteine through the conserved F or W. Fields, in order: CDR3 DNA, CDR3 protein, clone size, V gene, D gene, J gene. A D gene is named only where the DNA matches it firmly. Some rows mark clone size as missing; the rest say once, few, many or name a class of expanded clone.

TGCGCCAGCAGCCAAGATCTAGGGAGTGGGGGAGAGACCCAGTACTTC CASSQDLGSGGETQYF . TRBV4-3 . TRBJ2-5
TGTGCCAGCAGTTTATTTAGCAGCACAGATACGCAGTATTTT CASSLFSSTDTQYF . TRBV28 . TRBJ2-3
TGCGCCAGCAGCCAAGGGGACAGGGGCCCTGAAGCTTTCTTT CASSQGDRGPEAFF . TRBV4-1 TRBD1 TRBJ1-1
TGTGCCAGCAGCTTAGGGCAGGGGGTCCCTCGGGCCTCCTACGAGCAGTACTTC CASSLGQGVPRASYEQYF . TRBV11-2 TRBD1 TRBJ2-7
TGTGCCAGCACCCCCAGGGGGGGCACAGATACGCAGTATTTT CASTPRGGTDTQYF . TRBV27 . TRBJ2-3
TGTGCCAGCAGCCCTAACCCCATCATAGGATCGGATTTT CASSPNPIIGSDF . TRBV11-2 . TRBJ2-3
TGTGCCAGCAGTTCCCTTCCCTGGTCTGAAGCTTTCTTT CASSSLPWSEAFF . TRBV28 . TRBJ1-1
TGTGCCAGCAGCCCCCGTTCTGAAGGGATTACCGGGGAGCTGTTTTTT CASSPRSEGITGELFF . TRBV6-6 . TRBJ2-2
TGCGCCAGCAGCTTGACAACCTGGACAGGGGGCTACGAGCAGTACTTC CASSLTTWTGGYEQYF once TRBV5-1 TRBD1 TRBJ2-7
TGTGCCAGCAGTTTTGGTGGATTCCTAAGGACCCAGTACTTC CASSFGGFLRTQYF . TRBV27 . TRBJ2-5
TGTGCCAGCAGCCCGGGGACCGTTAACTATGGCTACACCTTC CASSPGTVNYGYTF . TRBV27 . TRBJ1-2
TGTGCCAGTCACAGGGCCGTAGTAGATGAGCAGTTCTTC CASHRAVVDEQFF once TRBV28 . TRBJ2-1
TGTGCCAGCAGTAACAGGGGGAGCCTGTCCCTCGAGCAGTACTTC CASSNRGSLSLEQYF . TRBV6-5 TRBD1 TRBJ2-7
TGTGCCAGCAGCCCGACGGGACTAGCGGGAGGGTTTCGGGGCAATGAGCAGTTCTTC CASSPTGLAGGFRGNEQFF . TRBV13 TRBD2 TRBJ2-1
TGTGCCAGCAGCGTATCGAGAGGGGCTAATGAAAAACTGTTTTTT CASSVSRGANEKLFF . TRBV9 . TRBJ1-4
TGTGCCAGCAGCCCCCTACTAGCGGGAGACGTAAATGAGCAGTTCTTC CASSPLLAGDVNEQFF . TRBV7-2 TRBD2 TRBJ2-1
TGTGCCAGCAGTCCTAGCGGGAGTTACGAGCAGTACTTC CASSPSGSYEQYF . TRBV27 TRBD2 TRBJ2-7